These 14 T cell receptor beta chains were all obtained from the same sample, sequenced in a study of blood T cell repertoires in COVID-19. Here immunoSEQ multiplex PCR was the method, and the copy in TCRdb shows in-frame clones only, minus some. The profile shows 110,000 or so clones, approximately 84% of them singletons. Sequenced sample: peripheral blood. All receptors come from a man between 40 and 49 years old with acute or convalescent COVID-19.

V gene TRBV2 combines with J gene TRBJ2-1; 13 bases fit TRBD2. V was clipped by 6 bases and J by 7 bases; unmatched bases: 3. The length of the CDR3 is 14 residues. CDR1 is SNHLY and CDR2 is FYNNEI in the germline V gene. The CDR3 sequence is CASRGLAGFNEQFF. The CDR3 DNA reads TGTGCCAGCAGGGGACTAGCGGGGTTTAATGAGCAGTTCTTC. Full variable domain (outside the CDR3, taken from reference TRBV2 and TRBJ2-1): EPEVTQTPSHQVTQMGQEVILRCVPISNHLYFYWYRQILGQKVEFLVSFYNNEISEKSEIFDDQFSVERPDGSNFTLKIRSTKLEDSAMYFCASRGLAGFNEQFFGPGTRLTVL.

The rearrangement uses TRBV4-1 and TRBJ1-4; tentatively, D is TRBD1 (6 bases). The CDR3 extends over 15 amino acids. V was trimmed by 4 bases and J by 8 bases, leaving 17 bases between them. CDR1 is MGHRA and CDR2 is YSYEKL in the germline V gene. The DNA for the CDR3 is TGCGCCAGCAGCCGAAGGGAGGGGGTAGGAGAAAAACTGTTTTTT. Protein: CASSRREGVGEKLFF.

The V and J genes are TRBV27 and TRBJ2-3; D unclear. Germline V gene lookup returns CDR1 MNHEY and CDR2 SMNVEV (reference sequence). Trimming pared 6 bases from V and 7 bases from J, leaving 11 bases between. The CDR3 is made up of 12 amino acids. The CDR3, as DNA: TGTGCCAGCAGCTCAGTCCCCTATACGCAGTATTTT. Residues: CASSSVPYTQYF.

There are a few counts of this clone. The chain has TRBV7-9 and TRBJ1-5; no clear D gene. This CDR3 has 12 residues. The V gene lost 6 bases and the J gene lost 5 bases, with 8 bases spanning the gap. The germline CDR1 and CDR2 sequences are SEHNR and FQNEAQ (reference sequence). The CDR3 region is CASSFSDQPQHF. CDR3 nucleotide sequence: TGTGCCAGCAGTTTCTCCGATCAGCCCCAGCATTTT.

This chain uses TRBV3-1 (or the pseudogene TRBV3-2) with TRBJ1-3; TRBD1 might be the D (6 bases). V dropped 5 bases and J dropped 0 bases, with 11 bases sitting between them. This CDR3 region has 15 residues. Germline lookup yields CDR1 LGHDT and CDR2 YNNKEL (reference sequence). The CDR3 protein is CASSTGLTSGNTIYF. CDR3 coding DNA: TGTGCCAGCAGCACAGGGTTGACCTCTGGAAACACCATATATTTT.

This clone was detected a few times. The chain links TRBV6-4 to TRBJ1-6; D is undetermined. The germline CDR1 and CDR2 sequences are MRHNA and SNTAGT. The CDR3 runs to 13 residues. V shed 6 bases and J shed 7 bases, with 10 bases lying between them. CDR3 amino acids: CASRSTVNSPLHF. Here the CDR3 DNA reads TGTGCCAGCAGGAGCACTGTCAATTCACCCCTCCACTTT.

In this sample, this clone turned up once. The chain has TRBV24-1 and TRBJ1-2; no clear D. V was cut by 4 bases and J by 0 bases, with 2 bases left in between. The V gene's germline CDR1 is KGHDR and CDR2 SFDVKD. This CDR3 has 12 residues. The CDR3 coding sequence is TGTGCCACCAGTGACTCTAACTATGGCTACACCTTC. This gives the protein CATSDSNYGYTF.

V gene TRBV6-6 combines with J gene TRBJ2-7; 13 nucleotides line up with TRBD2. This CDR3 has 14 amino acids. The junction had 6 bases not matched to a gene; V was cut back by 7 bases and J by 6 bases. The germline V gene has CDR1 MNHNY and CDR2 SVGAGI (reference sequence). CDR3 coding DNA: TGTGCCAGCACCGGGACTAGCGGGGTAGGCGAGCAGTACTTC. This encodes CASTGTSGVGEQYF.

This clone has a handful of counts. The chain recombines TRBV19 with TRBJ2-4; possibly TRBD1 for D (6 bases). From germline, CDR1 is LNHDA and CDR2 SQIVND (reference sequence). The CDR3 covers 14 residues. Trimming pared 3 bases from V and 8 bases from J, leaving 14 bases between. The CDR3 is CASSIWGLTHIQYF. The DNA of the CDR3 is TGTGCCAGTAGTATTTGGGGGCTGACGCACATTCAGTACTTC.

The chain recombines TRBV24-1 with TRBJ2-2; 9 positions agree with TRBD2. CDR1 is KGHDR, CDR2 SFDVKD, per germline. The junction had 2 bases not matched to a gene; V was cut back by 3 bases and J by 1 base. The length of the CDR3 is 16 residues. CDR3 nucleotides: TGTGCCACCAGTGATGCTAGCGGGAAGAACACCGGGGAGCTGTTTTTT. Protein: CATSDASGKNTGELFF.

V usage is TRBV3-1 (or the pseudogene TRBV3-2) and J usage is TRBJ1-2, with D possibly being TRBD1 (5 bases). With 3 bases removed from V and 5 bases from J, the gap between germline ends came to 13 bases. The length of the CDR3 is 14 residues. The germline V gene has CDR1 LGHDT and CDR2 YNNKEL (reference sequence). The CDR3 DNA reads TGTGCCAGCAGCCATTTCCCAGGGAATTATGGCTACACCTTC. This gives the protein CASSHFPGNYGYTF.

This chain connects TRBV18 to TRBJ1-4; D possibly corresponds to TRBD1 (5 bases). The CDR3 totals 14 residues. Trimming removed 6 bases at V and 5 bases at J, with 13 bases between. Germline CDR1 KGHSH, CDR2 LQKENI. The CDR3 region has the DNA TGTGCCAGCTCCCCTGACAGATTCAATGAAAAACTGTTTTTT. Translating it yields CASSPDRFNEKLFF. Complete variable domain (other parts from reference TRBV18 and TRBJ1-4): NAGVMQNPRHLVRRRGQEARLRCSPMKGHSHVYWYRQLPEEGLKFMVYLQKENIIDESGMPKERFSAEFPKEGPSILRIQQVVRGDSAAYFCASSPDRFNEKLFFGSGTQLSVL.

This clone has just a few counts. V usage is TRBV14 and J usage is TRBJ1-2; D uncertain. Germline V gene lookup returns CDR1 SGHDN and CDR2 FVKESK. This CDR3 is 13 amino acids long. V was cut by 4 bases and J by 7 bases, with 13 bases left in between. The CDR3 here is CASSLVVSGGYTF. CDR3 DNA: TGTGCCAGCAGCCTTGTGGTATCCGGTGGCTACACCTTC. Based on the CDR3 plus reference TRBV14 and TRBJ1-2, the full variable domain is EAGVTQFPSHSVIEKGQTVTLRCDPISGHDNLYWYRRVMGKEIKFLLHFVKESKQDESGMPNNRFLAERTGGTYSTLKVQPAELEDSGVYFCASSLVVSGGYTFGSGTRLTVV.

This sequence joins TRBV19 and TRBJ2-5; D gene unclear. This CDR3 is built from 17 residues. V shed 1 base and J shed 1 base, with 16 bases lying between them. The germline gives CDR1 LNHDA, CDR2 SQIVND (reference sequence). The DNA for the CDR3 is TGTGCCAGTAGTATAGGGCGGCGCCAGAGACCCCAAGAGACCCAGTACTTC. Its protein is CASSIGRRQRPQETQYF.